This record covers a single T cell receptor (beta chain). Source study methods: Reference gene primer amplification in the assay estimated nucleated cell counts. Libraries were prepared by immunoSEQ multiplex PCR; TCRdb keeps only in-frame clonotypes and omits some of them. V and J calls and clone size are as listed in that table; D and trimming were resolved from the DNA. Among around 270,000 clones, approximately 86% were seen once, and the ten largest hold around 1.8%. This sample was included in a study of blood T cell repertoires in COVID-19. Study-level information: Whether acute or convalescent, the COVID-19 samples came from the United States, Italy and Spain. PBMCs, B-cell-depleted T cells, or T cells provided the cDNA or gDNA that made up the material.

CDR1 LNHDA and CDR2 SQIVND come from the germline V gene (reference sequence). The CDR3 length is 13 residues. Trimming pared 6 bases from V and 5 bases from J, leaving 11 bases between. The origin of this receptor is a man aged 25 to 40 with active or convalescent COVID-19. The chain employs TRBV19 and TRBJ1-5; TRBD1 might be the D (6 bases). The sequencing input was peripheral blood. The CDR3 region has the DNA TGTGCCAGTAGAAGCAGGGGCGATCAGCCCCAGCATTTT. Translating it yields CASRSRGDQPQHF.